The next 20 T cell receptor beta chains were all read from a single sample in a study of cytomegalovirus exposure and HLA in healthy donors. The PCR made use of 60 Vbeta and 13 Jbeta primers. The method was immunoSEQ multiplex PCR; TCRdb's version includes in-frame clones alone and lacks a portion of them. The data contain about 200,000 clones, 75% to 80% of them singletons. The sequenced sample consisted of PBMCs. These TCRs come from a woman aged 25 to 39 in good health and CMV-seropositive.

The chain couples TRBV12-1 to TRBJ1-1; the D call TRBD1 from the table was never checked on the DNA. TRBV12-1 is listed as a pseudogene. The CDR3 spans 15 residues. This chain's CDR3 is CASSFRQGKDTEAFF. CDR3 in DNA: TGTGCCAGCAGCTTTCGTCAGGGGAAGGACACTGAAGCTTTCTTT.

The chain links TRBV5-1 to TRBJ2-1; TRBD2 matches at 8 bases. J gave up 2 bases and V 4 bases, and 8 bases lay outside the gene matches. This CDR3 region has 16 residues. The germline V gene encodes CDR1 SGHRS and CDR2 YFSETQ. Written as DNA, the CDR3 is TGCGCCAGCAGCCTCGGCGGGAGGCCTGCCTACAATGAGCAGTTCTTC. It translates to CASSLGGRPAYNEQFF.

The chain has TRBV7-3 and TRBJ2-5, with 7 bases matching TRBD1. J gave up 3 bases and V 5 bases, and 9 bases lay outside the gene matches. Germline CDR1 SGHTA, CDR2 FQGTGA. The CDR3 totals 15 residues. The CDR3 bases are TGTGCCAGCAGCCCCCGTTTGGGGACAGAAGAGACCCAGTACTTC. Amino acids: CASSPRLGTEETQYF.

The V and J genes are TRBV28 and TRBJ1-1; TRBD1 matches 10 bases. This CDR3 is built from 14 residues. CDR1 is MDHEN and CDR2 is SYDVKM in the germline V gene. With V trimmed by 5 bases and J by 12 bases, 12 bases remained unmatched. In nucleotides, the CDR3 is TGTGCCAGCAGTCACCTGGACAGGGGGAATGCGCCTTTCTTT. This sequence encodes CASSHLDRGNAPFF.

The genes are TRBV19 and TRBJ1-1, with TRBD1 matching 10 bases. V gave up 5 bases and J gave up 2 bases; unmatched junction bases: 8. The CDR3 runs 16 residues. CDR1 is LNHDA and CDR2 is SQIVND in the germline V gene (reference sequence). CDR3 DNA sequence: TGTGCCAGTAGTGATTGGACAGGGGGGATAAACACTGAAGCTTTCTTT. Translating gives CASSDWTGGINTEAFF. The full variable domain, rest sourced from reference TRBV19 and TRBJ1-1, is DGGITQSPKYLFRKEGQNVTLSCEQNLNHDAMYWYRQDPGQGLRLIYYSQIVNDFQKGDIAEGYSVSREKKESFPLTVTSAQKNPTAFYLCASSDWTGGINTEAFFGQGTRLTVV.

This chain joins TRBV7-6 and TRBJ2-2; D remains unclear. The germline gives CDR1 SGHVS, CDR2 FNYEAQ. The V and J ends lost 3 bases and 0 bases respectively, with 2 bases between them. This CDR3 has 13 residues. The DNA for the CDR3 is TGTGCCAGCAGCTTCTCGAACACCGGGGAGCTGTTTTTT. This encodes CASSFSNTGELFF.

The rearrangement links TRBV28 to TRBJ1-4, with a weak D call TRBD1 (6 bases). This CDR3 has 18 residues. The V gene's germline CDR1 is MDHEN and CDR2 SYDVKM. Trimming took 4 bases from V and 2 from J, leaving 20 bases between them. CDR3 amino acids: CASSWARGGRSTNEKLFF. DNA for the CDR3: TGTGCCAGCAGTTGGGCCAGAGGGGGAAGGTCCACTAATGAAAAACTGTTTTTT.

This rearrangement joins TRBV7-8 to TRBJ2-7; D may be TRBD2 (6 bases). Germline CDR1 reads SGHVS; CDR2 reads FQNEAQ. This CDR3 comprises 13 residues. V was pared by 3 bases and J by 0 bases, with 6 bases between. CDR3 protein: CASSLTSSYEQYF. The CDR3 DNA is TGTGCCAGCAGCTTGACTAGCTCCTACGAGCAGTACTTC. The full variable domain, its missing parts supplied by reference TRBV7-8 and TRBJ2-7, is GAGVSQSPRYKVAKRGQDVALRCDPISGHVSLFWYQQALGQGPEFLTYFQNEAQLDKSGLPSDRFFAERPEGSVSTLKIQRTQQEDSAVYLCASSLTSSYEQYFGPGTRLTVT.

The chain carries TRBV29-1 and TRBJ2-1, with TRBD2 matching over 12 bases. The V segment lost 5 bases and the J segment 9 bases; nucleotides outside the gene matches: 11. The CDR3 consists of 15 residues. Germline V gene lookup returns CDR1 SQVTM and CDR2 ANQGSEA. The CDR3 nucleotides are TGCAGCGTTTTTCCTAGCGGGGGGGCCTCCGGTGAGCAGTTCTTC. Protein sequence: CSVFPSGGASGEQFF.

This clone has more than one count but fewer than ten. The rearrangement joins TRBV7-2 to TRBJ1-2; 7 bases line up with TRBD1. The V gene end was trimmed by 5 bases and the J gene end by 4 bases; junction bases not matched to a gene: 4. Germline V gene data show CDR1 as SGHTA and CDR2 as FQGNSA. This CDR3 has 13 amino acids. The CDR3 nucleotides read TGTGCCAGCAGCCCAGGGGGGTTCTATGGCTACACCTTC. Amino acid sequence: CASSPGGFYGYTF.

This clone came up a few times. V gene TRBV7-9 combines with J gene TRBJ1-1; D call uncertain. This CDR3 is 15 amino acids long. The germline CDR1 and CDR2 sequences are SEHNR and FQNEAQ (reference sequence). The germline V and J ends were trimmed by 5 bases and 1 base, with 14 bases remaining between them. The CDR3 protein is CASSLNDPGNTEAFF. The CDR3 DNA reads TGTGCCAGCAGCCTAAATGATCCCGGGAACACTGAAGCTTTCTTT.

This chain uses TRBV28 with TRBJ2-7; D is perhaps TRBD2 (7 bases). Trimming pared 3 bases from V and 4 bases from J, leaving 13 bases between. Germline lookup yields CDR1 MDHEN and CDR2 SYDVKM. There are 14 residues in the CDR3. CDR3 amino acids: CASSLGGALYEQYF. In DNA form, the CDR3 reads TGTGCCAGCAGTTTGGGGGGGGCTTTATACGAGCAGTACTTC.

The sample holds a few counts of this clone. CDR3 sequence (DNA): TGTGCCAGTAGTTTTCTAGCGGTCTCCTACAATGAGCAGTTCTTC. Residues: CASSFLAVSYNEQFF. V gene TRBV19 combines with J gene TRBJ2-1; 7 nucleotides agree with TRBD2. Trimming took 5 bases from V and 0 from J; bases not matched to a gene: 4. Germline assignment: CDR1 LNHDA and CDR2 SQIVND (reference sequence). The CDR3 length is 15 residues.

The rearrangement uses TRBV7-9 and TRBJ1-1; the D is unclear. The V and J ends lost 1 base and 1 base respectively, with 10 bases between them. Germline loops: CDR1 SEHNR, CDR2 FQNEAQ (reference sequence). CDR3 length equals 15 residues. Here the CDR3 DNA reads TGTGCCAGCAGCTTAGGGTGGCCAGGGAACACTGAAGCTTTCTTT. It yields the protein CASSLGWPGNTEAFF.

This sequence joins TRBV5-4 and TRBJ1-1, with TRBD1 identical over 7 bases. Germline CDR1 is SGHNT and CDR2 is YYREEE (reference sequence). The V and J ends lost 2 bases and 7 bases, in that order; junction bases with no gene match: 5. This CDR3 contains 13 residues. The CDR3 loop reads CASSLTGASEAFF. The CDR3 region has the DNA TGTGCCAGCAGCTTAACAGGGGCGAGTGAAGCTTTCTTT.

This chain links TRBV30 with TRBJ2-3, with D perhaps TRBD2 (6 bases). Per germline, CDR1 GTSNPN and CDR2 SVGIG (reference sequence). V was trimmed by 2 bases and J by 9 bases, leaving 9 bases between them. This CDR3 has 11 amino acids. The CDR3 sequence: CAWSSDYTQYF. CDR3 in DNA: TGTGCCTGGAGTTCGGACTACACGCAGTATTTT.

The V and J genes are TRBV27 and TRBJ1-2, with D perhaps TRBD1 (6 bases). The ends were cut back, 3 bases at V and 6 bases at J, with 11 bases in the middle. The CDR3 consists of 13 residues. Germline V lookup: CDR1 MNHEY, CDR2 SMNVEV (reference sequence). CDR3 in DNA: TGTGCCAGCAGTTTTGGCAGGGGCGATGGCTACACCTTC. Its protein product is CASSFGRGDGYTF.

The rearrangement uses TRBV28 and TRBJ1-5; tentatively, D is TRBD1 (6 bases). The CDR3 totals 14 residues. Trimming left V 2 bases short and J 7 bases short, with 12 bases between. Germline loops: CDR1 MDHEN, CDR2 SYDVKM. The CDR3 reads CASSLGQGHQPQHF. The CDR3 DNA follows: TGTGCCAGCAGTTTAGGCCAGGGGCACCAGCCCCAGCATTTT.

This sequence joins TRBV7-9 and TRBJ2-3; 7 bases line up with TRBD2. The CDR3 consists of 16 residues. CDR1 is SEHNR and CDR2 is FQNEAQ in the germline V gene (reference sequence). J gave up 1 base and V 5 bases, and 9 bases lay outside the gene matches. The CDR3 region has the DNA TGTGCCAGCAGCCGTGGCCGGGGGGTGGGCACAGATACGCAGTATTTT. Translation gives CASSRGRGVGTDTQYF.

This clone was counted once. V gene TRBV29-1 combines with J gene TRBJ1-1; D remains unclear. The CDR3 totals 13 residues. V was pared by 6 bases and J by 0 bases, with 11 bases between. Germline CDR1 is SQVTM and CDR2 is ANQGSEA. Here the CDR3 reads CSVARSVNTEAFF. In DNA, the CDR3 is TGCAGCGTGGCCAGGTCGGTGAACACTGAAGCTTTCTTT.